Included here is one T cell receptor beta chain sequence, with context. Antigen: not known. Germline CDR1 reads SGHRS; CDR2 reads YFSETQ. This CDR3 has 14 residues. V gave up 0 bases and J gave up 7 bases, with 10 bases separating them. In the authors' workflow: There were no quality scores in the junction-only immunoSEQ sequences, so filtering differed. TCRdb keeps only in-frame clones here, not all; method: immunoSEQ multiplex PCR. V, J and clone size are taken as reported in that table, and D and trimming were inferred from the DNA itself. This sample has almost 750,000 clones; over 55% occur once, and the top ten carry over 1.5%. This entry belongs to a study of shared clonotypes between healthy human individuals. Whole-study results and caveats: It was the few donors that limited the genetic and exposure-history diversity represented. In a handful of donors, about 5% of naive CD4 clonotypes appeared in common. The study generally estimated greater richness for naive than memory subsets.

Sequences were obtained from memory CD4+ T cells sorted from blood. The subset is: CD45RA-negative fraction. The receptor comes from a woman aged 25 to 39 in good health. V usage is TRBV5-1 and J usage is TRBJ2-2; the D is unclear. CDR3 protein: CASSLDPGYGELFF. The CDR3 DNA reads as TGCGCCAGCAGCTTGGATCCGGGTTACGGGGAGCTGTTTTTT.